The clone carrying this T cell receptor (beta chain) showed up just a few times. The data belong to a study of identical twins. TCRdb re-derived calls from the 5' RACE reads in MiXCR, one entry per CDR3 protein. The data hold 700,000 to 950,000 distinct CDR3 sequences, with about 12% observed a single time. The V gene's germline CDR1 is MDHEN and CDR2 SYDVKM. The CDR3 extends over 14 amino acids. Trimming pared 3 bases from V and 3 bases from J, leaving 10 bases between. The same sample was also studied in work on yellow fever vaccine responses in identical twins.

This clonotype was sampled from a woman younger than 30 in good health. The rearrangement links TRBV28 to TRBJ2-3, with D perhaps TRBD2 (6 bases). Material: PBMCs. CDR3 sequence: CASSLEGPTDTQYF. The CDR3 DNA is TGTGCCAGCAGTTTGGAGGGACCGACAGATACGCAGTATTTT. The whole variable domain, remainder taken from reference TRBV28 and TRBJ2-3, is DVKVTQSSRYLVKRTGEKVFLECVQDMDHENMFWYRQDPGLGLRLIYFSYDVKMKEKGDIPEGYSVSREKKERFSLILESASTNQTSMYLCASSLEGPTDTQYFGPGTRLTVL.